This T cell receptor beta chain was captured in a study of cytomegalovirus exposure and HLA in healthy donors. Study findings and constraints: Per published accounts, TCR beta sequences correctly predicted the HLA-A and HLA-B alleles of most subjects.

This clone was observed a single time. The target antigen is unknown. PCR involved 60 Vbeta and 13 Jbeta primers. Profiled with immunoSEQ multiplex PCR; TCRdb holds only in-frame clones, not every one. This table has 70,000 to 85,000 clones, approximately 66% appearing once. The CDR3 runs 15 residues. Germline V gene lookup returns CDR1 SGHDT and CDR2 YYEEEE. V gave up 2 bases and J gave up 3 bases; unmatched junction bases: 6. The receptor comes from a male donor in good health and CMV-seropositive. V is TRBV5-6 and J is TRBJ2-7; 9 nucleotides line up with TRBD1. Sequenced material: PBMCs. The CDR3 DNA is TGTGCCAGCAGCTTTCGCGGGACAGGGATCTACGAGCAGTACTTC. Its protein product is CASSFRGTGIYEQYF.